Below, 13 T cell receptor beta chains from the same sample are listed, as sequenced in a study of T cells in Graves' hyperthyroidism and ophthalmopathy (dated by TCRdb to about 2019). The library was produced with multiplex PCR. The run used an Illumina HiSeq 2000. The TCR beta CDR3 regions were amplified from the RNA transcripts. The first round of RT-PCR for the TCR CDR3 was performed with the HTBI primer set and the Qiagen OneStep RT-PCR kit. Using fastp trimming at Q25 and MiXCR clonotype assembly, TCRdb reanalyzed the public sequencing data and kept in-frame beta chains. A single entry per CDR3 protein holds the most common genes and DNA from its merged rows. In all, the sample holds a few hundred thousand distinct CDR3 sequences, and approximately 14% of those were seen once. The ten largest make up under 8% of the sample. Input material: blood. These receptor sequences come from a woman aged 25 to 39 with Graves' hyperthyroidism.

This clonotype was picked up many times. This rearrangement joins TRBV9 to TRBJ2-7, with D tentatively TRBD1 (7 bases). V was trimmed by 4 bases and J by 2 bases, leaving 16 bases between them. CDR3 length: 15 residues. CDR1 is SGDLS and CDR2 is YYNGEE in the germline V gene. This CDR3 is CASSRGGTATYEQYF. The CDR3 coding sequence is TGTGCCAGCAGCAGAGGAGGGACAGCCACCTACGAGCAGTACTTC.

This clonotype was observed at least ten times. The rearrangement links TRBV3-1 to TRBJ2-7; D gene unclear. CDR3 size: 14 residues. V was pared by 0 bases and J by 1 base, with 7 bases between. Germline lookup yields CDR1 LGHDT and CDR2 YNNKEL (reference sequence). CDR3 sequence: CASSQDSRSYEQYF. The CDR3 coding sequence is TGTGCCAGCAGCCAAGATTCCCGTTCCTACGAGCAGTACTTC.

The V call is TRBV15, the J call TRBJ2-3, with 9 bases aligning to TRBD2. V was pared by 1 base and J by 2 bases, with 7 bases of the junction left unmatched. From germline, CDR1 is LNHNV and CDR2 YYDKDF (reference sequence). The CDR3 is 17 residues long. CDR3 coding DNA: TGTGCCACCAGCAGAGGTAGACTAGCGGCACACACAGATACGCAGTATTTT. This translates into CATSRGRLAAHTDTQYF.

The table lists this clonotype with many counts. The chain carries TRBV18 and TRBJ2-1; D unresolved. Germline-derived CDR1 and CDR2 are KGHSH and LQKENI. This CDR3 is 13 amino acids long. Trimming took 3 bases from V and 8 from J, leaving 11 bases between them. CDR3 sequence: CASSPRPRDEQFF. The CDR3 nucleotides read TGTGCCAGCTCACCTCGTCCCCGGGATGAGCAGTTCTTC.

CDR3 nucleotides: TGTGCCAGCAGCCAAGATGCTAGGCTAGCGGGAGGGATTGAGCAGTTCTTC. It yields the protein CASSQDARLAGGIEQFF. This chain links TRBV4-2 with TRBJ2-1, with 12 nucleotides matching TRBD2. Germline CDR1 is LGHNA and CDR2 is YNFKEQ. The ends lost 0 bases at V and 9 bases at J; junction bases unmatched: 9. This CDR3 contains 17 residues.

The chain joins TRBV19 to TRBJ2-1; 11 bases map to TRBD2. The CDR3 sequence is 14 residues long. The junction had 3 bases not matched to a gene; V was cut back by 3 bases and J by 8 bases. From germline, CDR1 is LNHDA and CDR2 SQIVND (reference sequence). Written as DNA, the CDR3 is TGTGCCAGTAGTATGGTACTAGCGGGAGATGAGCAGTTCTTC. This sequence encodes CASSMVLAGDEQFF.

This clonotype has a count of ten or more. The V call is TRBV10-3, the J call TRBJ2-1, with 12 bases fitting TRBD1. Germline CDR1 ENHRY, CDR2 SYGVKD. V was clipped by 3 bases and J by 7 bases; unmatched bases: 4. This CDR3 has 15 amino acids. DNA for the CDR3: TGTGCCATCAGTGAATGGGACAGGGGGCCTAATGAGCAGTTCTTC. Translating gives CAISEWDRGPNEQFF.

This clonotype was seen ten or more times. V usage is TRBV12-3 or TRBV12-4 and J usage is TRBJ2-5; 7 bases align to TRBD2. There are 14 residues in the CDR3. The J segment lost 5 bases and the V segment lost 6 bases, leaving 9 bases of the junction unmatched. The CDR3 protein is CASRPPGGVETQYF. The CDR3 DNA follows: TGTGCCAGCAGGCCCCCGGGAGGTGTGGAGACCCAGTACTTC.

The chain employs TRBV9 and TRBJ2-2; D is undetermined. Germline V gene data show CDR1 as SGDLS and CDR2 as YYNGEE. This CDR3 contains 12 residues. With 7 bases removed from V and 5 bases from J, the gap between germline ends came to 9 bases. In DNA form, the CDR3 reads TGTGCCAGCCAAATAGGGACCGGGGAGCTGTTTTTT. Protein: CASQIGTGELFF.

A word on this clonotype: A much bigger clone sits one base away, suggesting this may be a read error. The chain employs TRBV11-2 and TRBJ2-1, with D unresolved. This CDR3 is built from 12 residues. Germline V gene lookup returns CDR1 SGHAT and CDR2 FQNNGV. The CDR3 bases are TGTACCAGCAGTTGGGTCCATTATGAGCAGTTCTTC. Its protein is CTSSWVHYEQFF.

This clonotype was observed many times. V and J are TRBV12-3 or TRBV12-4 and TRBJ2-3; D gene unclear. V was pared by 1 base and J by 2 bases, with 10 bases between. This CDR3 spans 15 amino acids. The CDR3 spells CASSLGFRFTDTQYF. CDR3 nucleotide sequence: TGTGCCAGCAGTTTAGGGTTTCGCTTCACAGATACGCAGTATTTT.

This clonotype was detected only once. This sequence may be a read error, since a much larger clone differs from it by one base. DNA of the CDR3: TGTGCCAGCAGCCAAGGGGACTACCTTGGGAAGCAGTTCTTC. The encoded protein is CASSQGDYLGKQFF. The chain has TRBV14 and TRBJ2-1; 7 bases agree with TRBD2. The CDR3 is made up of 14 amino acids. Trimming took 1 base from V and 11 from J; bases not matched to a gene: 8. Germline V lookup: CDR1 SGHDN, CDR2 FVKESK.

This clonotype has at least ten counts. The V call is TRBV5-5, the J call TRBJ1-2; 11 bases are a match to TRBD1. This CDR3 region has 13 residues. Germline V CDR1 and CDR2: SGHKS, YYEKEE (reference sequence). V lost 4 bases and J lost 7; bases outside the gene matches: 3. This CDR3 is CASSLDRGLGYTF. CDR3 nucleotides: TGTGCCAGCAGCCTGGACAGGGGGCTTGGCTACACCTTC. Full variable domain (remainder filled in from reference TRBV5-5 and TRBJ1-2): DAGVTQSPTHLIKTRGQQVTLRCSPISGHKSVSWYQQVLGQGPQFIFQYYEKEERGRGNFPDRFSARQFPNYSSELNVNALLLGDSALYLCASSLDRGLGYTFGSGTRLTVV.